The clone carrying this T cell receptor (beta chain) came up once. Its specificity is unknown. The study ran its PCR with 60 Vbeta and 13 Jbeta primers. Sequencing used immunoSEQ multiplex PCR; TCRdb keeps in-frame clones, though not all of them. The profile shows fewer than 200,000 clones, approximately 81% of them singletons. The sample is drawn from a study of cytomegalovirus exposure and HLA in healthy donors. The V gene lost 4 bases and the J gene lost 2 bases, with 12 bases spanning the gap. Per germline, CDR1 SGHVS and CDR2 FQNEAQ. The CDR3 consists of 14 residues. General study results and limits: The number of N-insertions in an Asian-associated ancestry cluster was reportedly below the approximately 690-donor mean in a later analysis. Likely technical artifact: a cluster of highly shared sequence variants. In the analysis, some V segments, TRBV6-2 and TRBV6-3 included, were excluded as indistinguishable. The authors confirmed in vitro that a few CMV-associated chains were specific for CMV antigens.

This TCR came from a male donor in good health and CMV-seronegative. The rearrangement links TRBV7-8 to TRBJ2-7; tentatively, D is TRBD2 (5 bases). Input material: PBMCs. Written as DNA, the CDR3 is TGTGCCAGCAGCTACGGAGCGGAACCCTACGAGCAGTACTTC. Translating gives CASSYGAEPYEQYF. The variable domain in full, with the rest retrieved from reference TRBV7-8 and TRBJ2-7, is GAGVSQSPRYKVAKRGQDVALRCDPISGHVSLFWYQQALGQGPEFLTYFQNEAQLDKSGLPSDRFFAERPEGSVSTLKIQRTQQEDSAVYLCASSYGAEPYEQYFGPGTRLTVT.